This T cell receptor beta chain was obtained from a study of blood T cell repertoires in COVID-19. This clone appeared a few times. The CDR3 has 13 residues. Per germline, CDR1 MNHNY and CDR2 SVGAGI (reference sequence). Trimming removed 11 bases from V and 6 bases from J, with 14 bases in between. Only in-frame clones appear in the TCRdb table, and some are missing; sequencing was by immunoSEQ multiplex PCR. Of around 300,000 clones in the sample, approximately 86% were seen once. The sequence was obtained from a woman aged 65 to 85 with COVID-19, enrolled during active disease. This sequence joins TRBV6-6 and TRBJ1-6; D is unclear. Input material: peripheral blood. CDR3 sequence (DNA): TGTGCCGCTATTACCCCGGGTAATTCACCCCTCCACTTT. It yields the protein CAAITPGNSPLHF.